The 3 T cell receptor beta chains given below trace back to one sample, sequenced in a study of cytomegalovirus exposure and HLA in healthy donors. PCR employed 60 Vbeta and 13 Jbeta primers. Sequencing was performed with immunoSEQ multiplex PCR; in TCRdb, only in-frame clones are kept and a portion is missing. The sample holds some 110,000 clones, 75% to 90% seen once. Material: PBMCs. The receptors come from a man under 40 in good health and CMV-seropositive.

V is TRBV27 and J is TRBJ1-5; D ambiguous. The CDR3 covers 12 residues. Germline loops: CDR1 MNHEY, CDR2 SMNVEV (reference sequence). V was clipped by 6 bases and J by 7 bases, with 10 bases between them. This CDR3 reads CASSLGGQPQHF. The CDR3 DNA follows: TGTGCCAGCAGCCTGGGAGGCCAGCCCCAGCATTTT.

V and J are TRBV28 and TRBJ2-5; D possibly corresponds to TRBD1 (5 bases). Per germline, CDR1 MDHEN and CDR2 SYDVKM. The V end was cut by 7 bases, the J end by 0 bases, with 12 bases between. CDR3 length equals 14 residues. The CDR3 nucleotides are TGTGCCAGCAACCCCAGGGCCAACCAAGAGACCCAGTACTTC. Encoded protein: CASNPRANQETQYF.

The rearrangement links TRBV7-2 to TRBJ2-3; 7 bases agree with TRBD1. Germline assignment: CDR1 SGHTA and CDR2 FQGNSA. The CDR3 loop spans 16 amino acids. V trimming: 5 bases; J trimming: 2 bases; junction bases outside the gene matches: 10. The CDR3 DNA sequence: TGTGCCAGCAGCCCCTCGACAGGGTCCAACACAGATACGCAGTATTTT. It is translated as CASSPSTGSNTDTQYF. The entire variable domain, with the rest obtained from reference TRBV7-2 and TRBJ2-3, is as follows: GAGVSQSPSNKVTEKGKDVELRCDPISGHTALYWYRQSLGQGLEFLIYFQGNSAPDKSGLPSDRFSAERTGGSVSTLTIQRTQQEDSAVYLCASSPSTGSNTDTQYFGPGTRLTVL.